The clone carrying this T cell receptor (beta chain) came up once. TCRdb's copy holds only in-frame clones and misses some; the assay was immunoSEQ multiplex PCR. The data show 380,000 or so clones, more than 75% seen once. The record originates from a study of blood T cell repertoires in COVID-19. Study summary: The United States, Italy and Spain were the sources of the acute and convalescent COVID-19 samples.

Germline-derived CDR1 and CDR2 are LNHDA and SQIVND (reference sequence). CDR3 length: 15 amino acids. Between the trimmed V and J ends, which lost 3 bases and 1 base, there was a span of 10 bases. All enrollees were roughly 18 to 89 years old and from some 24 US areas. Assignments of participants to cohorts depended upon their own reported clinical history. Recovered Cohort 3 donors showed two negative PCRs, clearance, or symptom resolution. The chain combines TRBV19 with TRBJ1-5; D is uncertain. The sample taken for sequencing was PBMCs or T cells enriched from blood (not recorded which). This receptor was identified in a man aged 25-45 years who had recovered from COVID-19. The CDR3 protein is CASSMGGLSNQPQHF. CDR3 DNA: TGTGCCAGTAGTATGGGAGGGTTGAGCAATCAGCCCCAGCATTTT.